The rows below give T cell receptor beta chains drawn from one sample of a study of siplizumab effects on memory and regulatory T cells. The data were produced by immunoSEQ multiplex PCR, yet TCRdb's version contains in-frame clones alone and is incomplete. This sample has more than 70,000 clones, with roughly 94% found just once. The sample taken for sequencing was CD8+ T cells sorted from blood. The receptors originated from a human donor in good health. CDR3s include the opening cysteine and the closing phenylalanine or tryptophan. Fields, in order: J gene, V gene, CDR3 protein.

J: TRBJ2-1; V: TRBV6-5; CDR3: CASSSPTSGIYEQFF
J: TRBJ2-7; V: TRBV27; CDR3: CASRIQGAIAEQYF
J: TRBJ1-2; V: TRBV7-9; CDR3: CASSLVLDNYGYTF
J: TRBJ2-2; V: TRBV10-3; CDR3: CAIRNLDRGPEGELFF
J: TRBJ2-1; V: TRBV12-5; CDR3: CASGLSVHEQFF
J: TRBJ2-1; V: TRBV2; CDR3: CASSESSGGWYNEQFF
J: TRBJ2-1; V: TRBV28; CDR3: CASSPTYNEQFF
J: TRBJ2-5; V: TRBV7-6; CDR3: CARDDRAETQYF
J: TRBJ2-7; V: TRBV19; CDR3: CASSISGLGGEQYF
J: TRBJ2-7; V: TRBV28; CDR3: CASSLNPAGGSYEQYF
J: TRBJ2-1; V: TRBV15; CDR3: CATRRTSGPAEGQFF
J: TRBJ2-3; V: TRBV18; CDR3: CASSPSSTDTQYF
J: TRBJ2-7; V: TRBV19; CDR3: CASSIVAGTGGNEQYF
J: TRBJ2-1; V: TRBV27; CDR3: CASSLGSGTSVNEQFF
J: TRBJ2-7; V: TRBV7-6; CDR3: CASSNRGDYEQYF
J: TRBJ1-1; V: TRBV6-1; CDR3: CASSEGAGVITEAFF
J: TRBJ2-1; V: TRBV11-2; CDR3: CASSPRLDYNEQFF
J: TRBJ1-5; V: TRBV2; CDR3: CASSDRANNQPQHF
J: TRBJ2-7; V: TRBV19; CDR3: CASSIDPGGAYEQYF
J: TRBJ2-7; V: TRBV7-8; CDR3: CASSGFSGAPYEQYF
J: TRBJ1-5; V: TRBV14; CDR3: CASSPTGERQPQHF
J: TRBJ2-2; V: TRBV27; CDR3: CASLGQLTGELFF
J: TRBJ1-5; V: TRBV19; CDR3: CASSIGQGGQPQHF
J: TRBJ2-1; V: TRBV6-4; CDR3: CASSPGGIGEQFF
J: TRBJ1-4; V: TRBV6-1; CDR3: CASSGSVEGLEKLFF